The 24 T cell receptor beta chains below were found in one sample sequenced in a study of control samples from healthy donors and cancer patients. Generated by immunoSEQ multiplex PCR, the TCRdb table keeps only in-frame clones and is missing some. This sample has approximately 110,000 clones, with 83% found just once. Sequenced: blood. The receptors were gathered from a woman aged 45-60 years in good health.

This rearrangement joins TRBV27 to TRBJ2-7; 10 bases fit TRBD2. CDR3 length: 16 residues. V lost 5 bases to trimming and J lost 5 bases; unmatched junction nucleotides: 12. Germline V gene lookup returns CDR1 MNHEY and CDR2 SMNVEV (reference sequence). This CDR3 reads CASSPTSAGGIHEQYF. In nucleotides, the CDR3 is TGTGCCAGCAGTCCGACCTCAGCGGGGGGGATCCACGAGCAGTACTTC.

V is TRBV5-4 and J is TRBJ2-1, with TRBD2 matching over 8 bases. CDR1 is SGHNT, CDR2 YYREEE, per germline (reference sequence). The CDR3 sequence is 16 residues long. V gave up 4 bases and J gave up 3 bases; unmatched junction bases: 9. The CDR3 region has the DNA TGTGCCAGCAGCCGCGGCCCGCGGGGGGACTACAATGAGCAGTTCTTC. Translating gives CASSRGPRGDYNEQFF.

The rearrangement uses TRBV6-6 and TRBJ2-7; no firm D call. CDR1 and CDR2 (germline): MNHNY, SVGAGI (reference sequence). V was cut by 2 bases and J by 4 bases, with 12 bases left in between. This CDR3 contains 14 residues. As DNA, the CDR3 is TGTGCCAGCAGTTACGGGTCAGAAGTTTACGAGCAGTACTTC. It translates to CASSYGSEVYEQYF.

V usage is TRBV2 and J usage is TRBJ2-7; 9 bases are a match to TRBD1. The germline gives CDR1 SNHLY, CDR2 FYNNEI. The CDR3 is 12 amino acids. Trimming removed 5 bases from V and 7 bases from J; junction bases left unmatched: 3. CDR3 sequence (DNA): TGTGCCAGCAGTATCGGGACAGGGGAGCAGTACTTC. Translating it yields CASSIGTGEQYF.

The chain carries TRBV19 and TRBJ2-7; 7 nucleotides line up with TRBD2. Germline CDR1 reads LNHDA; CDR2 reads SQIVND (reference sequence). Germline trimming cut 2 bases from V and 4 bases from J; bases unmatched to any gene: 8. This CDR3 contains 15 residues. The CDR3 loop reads CASSIQAGGIYEQYF. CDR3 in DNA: TGTGCCAGTAGTATACAGGCCGGGGGGATATACGAGCAGTACTTC.

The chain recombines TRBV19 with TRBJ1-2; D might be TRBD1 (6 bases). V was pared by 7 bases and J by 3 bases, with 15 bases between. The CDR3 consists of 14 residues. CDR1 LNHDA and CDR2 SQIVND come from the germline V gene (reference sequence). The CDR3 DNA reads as TGTGCCAGTAACGCGCGGGGGCGAGACTATGGCTACACCTTC. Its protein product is CASNARGRDYGYTF.

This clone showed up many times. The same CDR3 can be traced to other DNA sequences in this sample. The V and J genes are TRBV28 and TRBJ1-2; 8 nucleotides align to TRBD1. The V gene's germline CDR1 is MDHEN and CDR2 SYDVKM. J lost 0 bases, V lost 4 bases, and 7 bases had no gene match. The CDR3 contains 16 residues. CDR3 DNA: TGTGCCAGCAGTTCGACTCGACAGGGGCCTAACTATGGCTACACCTTC. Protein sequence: CASSSTRQGPNYGYTF.

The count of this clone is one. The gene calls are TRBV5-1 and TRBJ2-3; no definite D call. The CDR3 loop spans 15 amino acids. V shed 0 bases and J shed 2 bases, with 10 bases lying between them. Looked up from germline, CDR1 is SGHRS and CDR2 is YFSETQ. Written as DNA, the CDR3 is TGCGCCAGCAGCTTGGAAGTCGTAACCACAGATACGCAGTATTTT. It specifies CASSLEVVTTDTQYF.

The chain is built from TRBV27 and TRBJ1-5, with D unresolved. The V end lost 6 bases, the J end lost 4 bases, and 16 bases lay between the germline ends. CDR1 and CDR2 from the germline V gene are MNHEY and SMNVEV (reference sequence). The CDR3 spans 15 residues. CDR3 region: CASSKDGSGNQPQHF. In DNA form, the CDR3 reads TGTGCCAGCAGCAAGGACGGGTCTGGGAATCAGCCCCAGCATTTT.

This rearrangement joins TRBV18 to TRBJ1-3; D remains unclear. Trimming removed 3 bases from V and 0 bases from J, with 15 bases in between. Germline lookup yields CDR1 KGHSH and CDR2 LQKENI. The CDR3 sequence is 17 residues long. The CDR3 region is CASSPAADLYSGNTIYF. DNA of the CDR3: TGTGCCAGCTCACCGGCCGCGGACTTATACTCTGGAAACACCATATATTTT. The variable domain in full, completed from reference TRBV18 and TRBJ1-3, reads NAGVMQNPRHLVRRRGQEARLRCSPMKGHSHVYWYRQLPEEGLKFMVYLQKENIIDESGMPKERFSAEFPKEGPSILRIQQVVRGDSAAYFCASSPAADLYSGNTIYFGEGSWLTVV.

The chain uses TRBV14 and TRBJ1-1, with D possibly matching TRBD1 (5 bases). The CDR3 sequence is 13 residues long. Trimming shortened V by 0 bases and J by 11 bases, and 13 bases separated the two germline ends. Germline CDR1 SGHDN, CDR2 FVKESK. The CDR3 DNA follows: TGTGCCAGCAGCCAAGATATTCAGGGCCGTGCTTTCTTT. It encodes CASSQDIQGRAFF.

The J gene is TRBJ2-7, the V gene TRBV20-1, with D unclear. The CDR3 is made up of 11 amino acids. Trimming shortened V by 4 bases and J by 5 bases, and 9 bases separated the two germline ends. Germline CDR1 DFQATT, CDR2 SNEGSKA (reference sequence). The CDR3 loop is CSAKGLHEQYF. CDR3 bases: TGCAGTGCTAAAGGGTTGCACGAGCAGTACTTC.

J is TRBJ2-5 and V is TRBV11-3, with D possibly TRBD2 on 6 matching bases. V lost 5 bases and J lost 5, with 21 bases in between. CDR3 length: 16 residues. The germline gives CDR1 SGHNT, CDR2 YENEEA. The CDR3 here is CASSLGAGRGEETQYF. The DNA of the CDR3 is TGTGCCAGCAGCCTAGGGGCGGGAAGGGGCGAGGAGACCCAGTACTTC.

The CDR3 sequence: CASSTELLAGVVNEQFF. The CDR3 nucleotides are TGCGCCAGCAGCACCGAACTACTAGCGGGAGTGGTCAATGAGCAGTTCTTC. The V gene is TRBV5-1, the J gene TRBJ2-1, with 11 bases matching TRBD2. J lost 6 bases, V lost 4 bases, and 12 bases had no gene match. The germline gives CDR1 SGHRS, CDR2 YFSETQ. The CDR3 length is 17 residues. Full variable domain (outside the CDR3, taken from reference TRBV5-1 and TRBJ2-1): KAGVTQTPRYLIKTRGQQVTLSCSPISGHRSVSWYQQTPGQGLQFLFEYFSETQRNKGNFPGRFSGRQFSNSRSEMNVSTLELGDSALYLCASSTELLAGVVNEQFFGPGTRLTVL.

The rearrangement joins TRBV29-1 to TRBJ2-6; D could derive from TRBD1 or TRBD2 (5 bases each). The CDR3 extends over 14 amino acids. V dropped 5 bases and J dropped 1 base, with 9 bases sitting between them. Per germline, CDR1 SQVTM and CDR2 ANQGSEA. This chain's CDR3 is CSVPEGSGANVLTF. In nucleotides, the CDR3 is TGCAGCGTTCCAGAGGGGTCTGGGGCCAACGTCCTGACTTTC.

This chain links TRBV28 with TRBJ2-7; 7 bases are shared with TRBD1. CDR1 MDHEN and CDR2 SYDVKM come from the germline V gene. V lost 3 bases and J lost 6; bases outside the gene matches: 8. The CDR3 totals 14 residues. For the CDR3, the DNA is TGTGCCAGCAGTTTGACAGGGTTTTTCGGCGAGCAGTACTTC. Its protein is CASSLTGFFGEQYF.

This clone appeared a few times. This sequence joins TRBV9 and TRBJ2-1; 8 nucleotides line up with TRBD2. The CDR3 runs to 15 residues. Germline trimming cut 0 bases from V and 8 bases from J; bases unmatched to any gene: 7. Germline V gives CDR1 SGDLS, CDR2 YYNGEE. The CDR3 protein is CASSVVAGGLDEQFF. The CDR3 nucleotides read TGTGCCAGCAGCGTAGTGGCGGGGGGTTTGGATGAGCAGTTCTTC.

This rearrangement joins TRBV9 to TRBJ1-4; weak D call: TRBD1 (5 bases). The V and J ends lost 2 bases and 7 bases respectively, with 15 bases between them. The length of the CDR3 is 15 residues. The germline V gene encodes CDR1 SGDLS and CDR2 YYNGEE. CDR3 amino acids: CASSVWRDEVEKLFF. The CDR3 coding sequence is TGTGCCAGCAGCGTTTGGAGGGACGAAGTTGAAAAACTGTTTTTT.

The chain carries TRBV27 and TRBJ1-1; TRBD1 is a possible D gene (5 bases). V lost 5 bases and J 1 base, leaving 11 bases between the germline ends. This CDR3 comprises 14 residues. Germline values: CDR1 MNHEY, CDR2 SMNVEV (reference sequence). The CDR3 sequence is CASSQQRGNTEAFF. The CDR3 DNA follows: TGTGCCAGCAGTCAACAAAGGGGGAACACTGAAGCTTTCTTT.

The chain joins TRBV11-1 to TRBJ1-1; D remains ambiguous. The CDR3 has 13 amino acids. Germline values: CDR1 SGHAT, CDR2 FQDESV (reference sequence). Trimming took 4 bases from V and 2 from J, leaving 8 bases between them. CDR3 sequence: CASSSSDNTEAFF. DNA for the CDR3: TGTGCCAGCAGCTCCTCAGATAACACTGAAGCTTTCTTT.

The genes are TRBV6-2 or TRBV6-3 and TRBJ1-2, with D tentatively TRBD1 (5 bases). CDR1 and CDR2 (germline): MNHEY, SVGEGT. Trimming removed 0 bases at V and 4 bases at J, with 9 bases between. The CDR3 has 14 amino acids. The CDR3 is CASSYSGTPYGYTF. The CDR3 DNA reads TGTGCCAGCAGTTACTCCGGGACGCCCTATGGCTACACCTTC.

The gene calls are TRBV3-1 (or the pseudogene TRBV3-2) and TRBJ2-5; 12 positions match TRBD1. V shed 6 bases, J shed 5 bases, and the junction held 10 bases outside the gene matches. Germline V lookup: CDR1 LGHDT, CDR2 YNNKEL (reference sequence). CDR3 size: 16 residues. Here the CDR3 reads CASSQGLGTGGETQYF. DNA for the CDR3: TGTGCCAGCAGTCAGGGCCTAGGGACAGGGGGCGAGACCCAGTACTTC.

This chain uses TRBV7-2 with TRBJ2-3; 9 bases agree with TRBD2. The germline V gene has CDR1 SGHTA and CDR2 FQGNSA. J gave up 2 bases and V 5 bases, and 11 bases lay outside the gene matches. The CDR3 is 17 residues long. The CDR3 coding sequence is TGTGCCAGCAGCCCCCAGGGCGGGACTAGCAACACAGATACGCAGTATTTT. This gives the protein CASSPQGGTSNTDTQYF.

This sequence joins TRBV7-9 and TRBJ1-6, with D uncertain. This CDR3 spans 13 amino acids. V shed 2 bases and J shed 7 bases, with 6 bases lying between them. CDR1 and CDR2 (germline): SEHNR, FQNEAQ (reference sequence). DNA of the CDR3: TGTGCCAGCAGCTTAACAGTGAATTCACCCCTCCACTTT. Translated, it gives CASSLTVNSPLHF.